The 13 T cell receptor beta chains listed next were all sequenced from one sample in a study of T-cell reconstitution after alpha-beta-depleted transplantation in children. During its preparation, the TCRbeta library received unique molecular identifiers. TCRdb processed the PCR reads anew with MiXCR; each CDR3 protein has one entry. The data hold more than 200,000 distinct CDR3 sequences, with about 26% observed a single time. Material: PBMCs, obtained before TCRalphabeta/CD19-depleted stem cell transplant. Receptor source: a girl aged 2 to 9 with Fanconi anemia, due to receive a stem cell transplant.

The rearrangement joins TRBV20-1 to TRBJ2-2; the D is unclear. Trimming removed 7 bases at V and 2 bases at J, with 11 bases between. Germline CDR1 and CDR2: DFQATT and SNEGSKA (reference sequence). CDR3 length: 13 amino acids. CDR3 in amino acids: CSVSLYNTGELFF. CDR3 DNA: TGCAGTGTGTCCCTCTACAACACCGGGGAGCTGTTTTTT.

The chain carries TRBV29-1 and TRBJ2-7; TRBD1 aligns across 11 bases. Germline assignment: CDR1 SQVTM and CDR2 ANQGSEA. CDR3 size: 13 residues. The J segment lost 4 bases and the V segment lost 5 bases, leaving 4 bases of the junction unmatched. The CDR3 nucleotides are TGCAGCGTTCGGACAGGGGGCAGGTACGAGCAGTACTTC. Protein sequence: CSVRTGGRYEQYF.

There are a few counts of this clonotype. V gene TRBV20-1 combines with J gene TRBJ2-7; the D gene is possibly TRBD1 (5 bases). V lost 6 bases and J 1 base, leaving 10 bases between the germline ends. This CDR3 region has 12 residues. Germline CDR1 and CDR2: DFQATT and SNEGSKA (reference sequence). In DNA, the CDR3 is TGCAGTGCGGGTGCAGGGTCCTACGAGCAGTACTTC. Protein sequence: CSAGAGSYEQYF.

This clonotype occurred a few times. The rearrangement joins TRBV7-3 to TRBJ1-1; TRBD1 might be the D (5 bases). The CDR3 loop spans 15 amino acids. Trimming removed 5 bases from V and 1 base from J, with 14 bases in between. Germline V CDR1 and CDR2: SGHTA, FQGTGA. This CDR3 reads CASSPTPRANTEAFF. As DNA, the CDR3 is TGTGCCAGCAGCCCAACGCCCAGGGCGAACACTGAAGCTTTCTTT.

This clonotype was found many times. The chain couples TRBV27 to TRBJ2-2; D is undetermined. The CDR3 has 13 amino acids. V lost 0 bases and J 7 bases, leaving 6 bases between the germline ends. Per the germline V gene, CDR1 is MNHEY and CDR2 is SMNVEV (reference sequence). Here the CDR3 DNA reads TGTGCCAGCAGTTTATCGTGGGGCGGGGAGCTGTTTTTT. As protein: CASSLSWGGELFF.

The rearrangement uses TRBV12-5 and TRBJ2-3, with D perhaps TRBD2 (6 bases). This CDR3 has 13 amino acids. Per the germline V gene, CDR1 is LGHNT and CDR2 is FRNRAP. Deletions cut 8 bases from V and 6 bases from J, with 15 bases between. CDR3 loop: CASSIAAVDTQYF. CDR3 coding DNA: TGTGCTAGTAGCATAGCGGCTGTGGATACGCAGTATTTT.

This clonotype came up many times. The chain links TRBV20-1 to TRBJ2-7, with D tentatively TRBD1 (5 bases). CDR3 length equals 12 residues. V lost 6 bases and J lost 3, with 12 bases in between. In germline, CDR1 is DFQATT, CDR2 SNEGSKA (reference sequence). The CDR3: CSANLQVYEQYF. DNA for the CDR3: TGCAGTGCCAATTTACAGGTCTACGAGCAGTACTTC.

V is TRBV20-1 and J is TRBJ2-5; TRBD2 matches 15 bases. The CDR3 length is 16 residues. V trimming: 3 bases; J trimming: 2 bases; junction bases outside the gene matches: 4. CDR1 and CDR2 (germline): DFQATT, SNEGSKA (reference sequence). CDR3 protein: CSARGTSGGIQETQYF. CDR3 sequence (DNA): TGCAGTGCTAGGGGGACTAGCGGGGGGATTCAAGAGACCCAGTACTTC.

This clonotype has just a few counts. Its ends do not fully match the called genes, so a read error is possible. This chain uses TRBV29-1 with TRBJ2-5; weak D call: TRBD2 (5 bases). The CDR3 sequence is 11 residues long. Germline loops: CDR1 SQVTM, CDR2 ANQGSEA. The CDR3 loop reads CSVEPSKETLF. The CDR3, as DNA: TGCAGCGTTGAACCTAGCAAGGAGACCCTCTTC.

The chain uses TRBV4-2 and TRBJ2-3; the D call may be TRBD1 or TRBD2 (5 bases each). Trimming removed 4 bases at V and 7 bases at J, with 27 bases between. Germline CDR1 LGHNA, CDR2 YNFKEQ. The CDR3 covers 18 residues. CDR3 in amino acids: CASSLSPLLRDPLYTQYF. CDR3 sequence (DNA): TGTGCCAGCAGCCTTTCCCCTCTCCTCCGGGACCCGCTCTATACGCAGTATTTT.

In this sample, this clonotype turned up once. The CDR3 loop is CASSLSVAGDGVRHTDTQYF. The CDR3 bases are TGTGCCAGCAGTTTATCCGTAGCGGGAGATGGGGTGCGGCACACAGATACGCAGTATTTT. The chain carries TRBV27 and TRBJ2-3; 9 nucleotides match TRBD2. From germline, CDR1 is MNHEY and CDR2 SMNVEV (reference sequence). Trimming took 0 bases from V and 2 from J; bases not matched to a gene: 15. This CDR3 comprises 20 residues.

The chain has TRBV5-1 and TRBJ2-7; 7 bases match TRBD1. CDR1 is SGHRS and CDR2 is YFSETQ in the germline V gene. V shed 4 bases and J 3 bases; nucleotides not matched to a gene: 7. This CDR3 comprises 14 residues. The CDR3 DNA follows: TGCGCCAGCAGCCTGGGACAGTCTCGCTACGAGCAGTACTTC. Protein: CASSLGQSRYEQYF.

The sample holds a few counts of this clonotype. The V and J genes are TRBV20-1 and TRBJ2-1; TRBD2 matches at 10 bases. CDR3 length equals 19 residues. The junction had 19 bases not matched to a gene; V was cut back by 4 bases and J by 4 bases. Per the germline V gene, CDR1 is DFQATT and CDR2 is SNEGSKA (reference sequence). CDR3 nucleotides: TGCAGTGCTACCCCCGGGGGATTTGGACTAGCGGAGCCTTACAATGAGCAGTTCTTC. The encoded protein is CSATPGGFGLAEPYNEQFF.